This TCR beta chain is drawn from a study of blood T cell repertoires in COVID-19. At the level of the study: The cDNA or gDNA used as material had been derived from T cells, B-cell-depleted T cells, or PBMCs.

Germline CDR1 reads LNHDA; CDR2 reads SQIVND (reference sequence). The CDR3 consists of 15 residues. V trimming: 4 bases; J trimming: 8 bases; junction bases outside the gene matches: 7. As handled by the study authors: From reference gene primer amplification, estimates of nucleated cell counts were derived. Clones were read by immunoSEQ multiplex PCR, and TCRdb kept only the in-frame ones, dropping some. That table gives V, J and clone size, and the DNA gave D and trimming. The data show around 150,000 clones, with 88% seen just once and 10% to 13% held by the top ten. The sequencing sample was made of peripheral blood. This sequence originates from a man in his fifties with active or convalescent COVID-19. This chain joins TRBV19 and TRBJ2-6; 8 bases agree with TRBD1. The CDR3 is CASSSRTGSTNVLTF. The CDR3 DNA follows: TGTGCCAGTAGTAGCAGGACAGGGAGTACCAACGTCCTGACTTTC.